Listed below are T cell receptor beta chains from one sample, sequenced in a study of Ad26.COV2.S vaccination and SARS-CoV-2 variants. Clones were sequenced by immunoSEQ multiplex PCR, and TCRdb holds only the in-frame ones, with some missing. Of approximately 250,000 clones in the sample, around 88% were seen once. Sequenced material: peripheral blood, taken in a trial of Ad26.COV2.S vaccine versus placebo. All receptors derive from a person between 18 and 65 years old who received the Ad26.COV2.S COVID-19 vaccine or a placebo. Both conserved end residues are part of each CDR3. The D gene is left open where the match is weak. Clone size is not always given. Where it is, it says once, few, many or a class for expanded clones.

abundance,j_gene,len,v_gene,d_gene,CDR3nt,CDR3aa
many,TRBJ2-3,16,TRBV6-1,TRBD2,TGTGCCAGCAGTGCTAGACTAGCGGGGGGGCCAGATACGCAGTATTTT,CASSARLAGGPDTQYF
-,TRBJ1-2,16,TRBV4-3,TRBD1,TGCGCCAGCAGCCAAGATGGGTGGCAGGGGGCATATGGCTACACCTTC,CASSQDGWQGAYGYTF
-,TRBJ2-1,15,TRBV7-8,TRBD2,TGTGCCAGCAGCTTAGTGGCGGGGGGAACCAATGAGCAGTTCTTC,CASSLVAGGTNEQFF
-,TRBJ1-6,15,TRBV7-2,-,TGTGCCAGCAGCTCAAGGGCCGGGAGAGGCTCACCCCTCCACTTT,CASSSRAGRGSPLHF
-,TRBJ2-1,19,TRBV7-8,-,TGTGCCAGCAGCCTGGCTAGGTGGGACACTTATATCTCCTACAATGAGCAGTTCTTC,CASSLARWDTYISYNEQFF
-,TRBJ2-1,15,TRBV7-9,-,TGTGCCAGCAGCTTAGCTCAGGGCAGCTACAATGAGCAGTTCTTC,CASSLAQGSYNEQFF
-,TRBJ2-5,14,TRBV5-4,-,TGTGCCAGCAGCCGGACTGGGGCGCAAGAAACCCAGTACTTC,CASSRTGAQETQYF
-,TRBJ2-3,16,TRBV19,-,TGTGCCAGTCGACCCTCTCCGGGACATAAAACAGATACGCAGTATTTT,CASRPSPGHKTDTQYF
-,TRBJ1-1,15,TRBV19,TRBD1,TGTGCCAGTCGGACAGGGGGGAACATGAACACTGAAGCTTTCTTT,CASRTGGNMNTEAFF
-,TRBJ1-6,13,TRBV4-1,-,TGCGCCAGCAGCCAACCAGGGAATTCACCCCTCCACTTT,CASSQPGNSPLHF
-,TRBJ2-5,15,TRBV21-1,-,TGTGCTAGCAGCATAAAGCACAGGGGAGGAGAGACCCAGTACTTC,CASSIKHRGGETQYF